The present T cell receptor (beta chain) was sequenced within a study of CD8 T cells in Susac syndrome. Both CD4+ and CD8+ T cells were negatively isolated, and TEMRA cells underwent FACS enrichment. Germline CDR1 MNHEY, CDR2 SMNVEV (reference sequence). Trimming removed 2 bases from V and 0 bases from J, with 14 bases in between. There are 16 residues in the CDR3. cDNA came from around 0.5 to 1 ug RNA primed by random hexamers. TCRdb redid the calling of the immunoSEQ multiplex PCR reads with MiXCR, one entry per CDR3 protein. This sample has around 130,000 distinct CDR3 sequences; 75% to 90% occur once, and the top ten carry roughly 0.48%.

The chain combines TRBV27 with TRBJ2-7, with no clear D. The sample consisted of CD8+ T cells from PBMCs. The source is a human donor with multiple sclerosis. CDR3 amino acids: CASSLTGLVSSYEQYF. The DNA of the CDR3 is TGTGCCAGCAGTTTAACCGGTCTCGTCTCCTCCTACGAGCAGTACTTC.